This T cell receptor beta chain appears in the sequencing data of a study of OX40 agonist ivuxolimab in advanced cancers. Study summary: Patients assigned to dose escalation were diagnosed with hepatocellular carcinoma, melanoma, renal cell or head and neck cancer.

Germline V gene data show CDR1 as MNHNY and CDR2 as SVGAGI (reference sequence). The length of the CDR3 is 13 residues. Trimming pared 4 bases from V and 8 bases from J, leaving 12 bases between. Profiling relied on immunoSEQ multiplex PCR, and the TCRdb table lists in-frame clones only, not all of them. The data show about 31,000 clones, approximately 89% seen once. The gene calls are TRBV6-6 and TRBJ2-1; D possibly corresponds to TRBD1 (6 bases). This receptor was obtained from an adult with an advanced solid tumor such as melanoma, head and neck, liver or kidney cancer. The specimen comprised CD4+ or CD8+ T cells sorted from blood, sampled in a trial of the OX40 agonist ivuxolimab. CDR3 nucleotide sequence: TGTGCCAGCAGTTCACAGGGTCTCCATGAGCAGTTCTTC. Translation gives CASSSQGLHEQFF.